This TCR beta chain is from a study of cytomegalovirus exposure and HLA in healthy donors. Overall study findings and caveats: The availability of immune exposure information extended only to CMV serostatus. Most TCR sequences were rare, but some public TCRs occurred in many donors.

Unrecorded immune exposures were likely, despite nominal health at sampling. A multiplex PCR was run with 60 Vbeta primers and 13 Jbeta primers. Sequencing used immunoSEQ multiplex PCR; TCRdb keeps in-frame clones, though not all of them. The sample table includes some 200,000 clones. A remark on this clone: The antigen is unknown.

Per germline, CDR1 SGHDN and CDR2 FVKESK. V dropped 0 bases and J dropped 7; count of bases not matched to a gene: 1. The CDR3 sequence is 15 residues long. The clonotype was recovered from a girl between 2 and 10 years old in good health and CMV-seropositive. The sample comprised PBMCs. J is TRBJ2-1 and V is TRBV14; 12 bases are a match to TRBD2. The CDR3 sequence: CASSQDLAGGNEQFF. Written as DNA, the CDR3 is TGTGCCAGCAGCCAAGATCTAGCGGGAGGGAATGAGCAGTTCTTC.